The table lists the clone carrying this TCR beta chain with a count of one. This entry is derived from a study of T cell changes during pregnancy in multiple sclerosis. The method was immunoSEQ multiplex PCR; TCRdb's version includes in-frame clones alone and lacks a portion of them. Among roughly 26,000 clones, 75% to 90% were seen once, and the ten largest hold 16%. V lost 5 bases, J lost 7 bases, and 6 bases stayed unmatched. Germline-derived CDR1 and CDR2 are MNHEY and SMNVEV (reference sequence). There are 14 residues in the CDR3. This specimen consisted of CD8+ T cells from peripheral blood mononuclear cells, obtained in the second trimester of pregnancy. This clonotype was sampled from a female donor with multiple sclerosis, enrolled in a pregnancy study. This chain uses TRBV27 with TRBJ2-2; TRBD1 matches 8 bases. CDR3 sequence: CASSPGTGVGELFF. CDR3 nucleotide sequence: TGTGCCAGCAGTCCAGGGACAGGTGTCGGGGAGCTGTTTTTT.